The present T cell receptor (beta chain) was sequenced within a study of blood T cell repertoires in COVID-19. About the study: The United States, Italy and Spain provided the acute and convalescent COVID-19 samples. The analysed material was cDNA or gDNA that came from T cells, B-cell-depleted T cells, or PBMCs.

As handled by the study authors: From reference gene primer amplification, estimates of nucleated cell counts were derived. Profiling relied on immunoSEQ multiplex PCR, and the TCRdb table lists in-frame clones only, not all of them. V and J calls and clone size are as listed in that table; D and trimming were resolved from the DNA. The sample has approximately 450,000 clones, about 89% seen once; the top ten hold roughly 4%. There are 11 residues in the CDR3. The germline V and J ends were trimmed by 6 bases and 1 base, with 4 bases remaining between them. Germline V gene data show CDR1 as WSHSY and CDR2 as SAAADI.

The sequenced sample was peripheral blood. V and J are TRBV10-2 and TRBJ2-7, with D unclear. The source of this sequence is a woman in her thirties with acute or convalescent COVID-19. As DNA, the CDR3 is TGCGCCAGCAGCCCTTCCTACGAGCAGTACTTC. Residues: CASSPSYEQYF.